Included here is one TCR beta chain sequence, with context. The source of the sample is a study of T cell responses to AZD1222 COVID-19 vaccine. The table came from immunoSEQ multiplex PCR; TCRdb's copy has only in-frame clones and leaves some out. The sample yields more than 150,000 clones, roughly 90% seen once. This CDR3 has 14 amino acids. The trim removed 4 bases at V and 7 bases at J, leaving 9 bases unmatched. CDR1 and CDR2 from the germline V gene are LGHNA and YNFKEQ. The input for sequencing was peripheral blood, taken 28 days after the second AZD1222 dose. This sequence was found in an adult who received the AZD1222 COVID-19 vaccine. V gene TRBV4-2 combines with J gene TRBJ1-2, with 7 bases lining up with TRBD1. The CDR3, as DNA: TGTGCCAGCAGCCCCCGACAGGGTCGAAGTGGCTACACCTTC. This encodes CASSPRQGRSGYTF.